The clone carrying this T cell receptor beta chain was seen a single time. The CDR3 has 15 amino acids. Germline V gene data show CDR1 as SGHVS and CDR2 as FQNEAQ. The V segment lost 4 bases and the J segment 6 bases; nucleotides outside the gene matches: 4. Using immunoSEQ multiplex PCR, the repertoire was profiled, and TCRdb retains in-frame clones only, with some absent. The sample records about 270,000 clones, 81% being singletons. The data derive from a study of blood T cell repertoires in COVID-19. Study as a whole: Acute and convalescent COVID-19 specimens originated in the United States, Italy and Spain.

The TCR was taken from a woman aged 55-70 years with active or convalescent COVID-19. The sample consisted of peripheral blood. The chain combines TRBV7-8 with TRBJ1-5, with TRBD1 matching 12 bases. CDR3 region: CASSWDRGRGQPQHF. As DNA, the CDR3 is TGTGCCAGCAGCTGGGACAGGGGGCGGGGTCAGCCCCAGCATTTT.